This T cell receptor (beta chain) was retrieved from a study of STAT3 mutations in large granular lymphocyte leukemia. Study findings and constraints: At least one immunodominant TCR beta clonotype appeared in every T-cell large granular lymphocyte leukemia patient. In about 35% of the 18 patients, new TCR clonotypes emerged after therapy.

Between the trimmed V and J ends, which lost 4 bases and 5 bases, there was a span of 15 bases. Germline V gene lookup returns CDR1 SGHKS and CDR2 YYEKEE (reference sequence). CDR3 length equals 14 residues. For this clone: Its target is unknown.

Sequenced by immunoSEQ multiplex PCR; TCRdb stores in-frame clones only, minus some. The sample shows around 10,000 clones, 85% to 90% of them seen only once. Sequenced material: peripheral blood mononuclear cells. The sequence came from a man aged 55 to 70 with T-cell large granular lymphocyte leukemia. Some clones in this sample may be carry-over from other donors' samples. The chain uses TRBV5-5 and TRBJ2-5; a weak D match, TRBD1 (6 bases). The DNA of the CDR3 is TGTGCCAGCAGCCTGGGGGCGATGGGGGAGACCCAGTACTTC. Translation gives CASSLGAMGETQYF.